This TCR beta chain was observed in a study of TIL therapy for anti-PD-1-resistant metastatic lung cancer (dated by TCRdb to 2020 to 2022). Regarding the research as a whole: Tumors were harvested prior to any PD-1/PD-L1 blockade, after which nivolumab was administered to patients, and lymphodepletion, expanded TIL infusion and IL-2 were given to patients who progressed. Among the enrolled patients, the median age was about 50 years (range about 35-85), and the median tumor PD-L1 proportion score was 4.5% to 7.5%. Most of the cohort had lung adenocarcinoma, several tumors were EGFR-mutant and two were ALK-rearranged, and half of the patients were current or former smokers. Clonotypes were tracked across tumor, expanded TIL product and serial blood samples by T cell receptor beta sequencing of tumor and peripheral blood. A median non-synonymous tumor mutation burden of over 1.2 mutations per megabase was determined across the cohort by whole-exome sequencing.

A word on this clone: It has no known antigen specificity. No much larger clone exists at a distance of one base, and base qualities are not known.

Trimming takes 5 bases from V and 1 base from J, and the germline ends sit 12 bases apart. Spanning cysteine to phenylalanine, the CDR3 consists of 15 amino acids. The CDR3 DNA has 45 bases and is translated from base 1. For CDR1 and CDR2, the germline V gene lists SGHDT and YYEEEE. General conclusions and limits of the study: The study protocol defined all tumor marker inferences as exploratory. Clonotypes from the infused TIL partially replaced the baseline peripheral repertoire and then declined over months, and persistence showed no apparent association with response. The cohort was highly selected, with more treatment-naive, never-smoker and oncogene-addicted patients than typical, limiting generalizability.

The immunoSEQ v3 hsTCRB kit was used to amplify TCR beta CDR3 regions from genomic DNA through bias-controlled multiplex PCR. An Illumina NextSeq 500 was used to sequence the TCR libraries, reaching approximately 2 million read pairs at survey level or roughly 5-6.5 million at deep level. The paper's processing steps were these. Clonality was reported by immunoSEQ Analyzer software, which also assigned V, D and J genes and filtered out non-productive sequences. Repertoires were compared using productive Simpson clonality and Morisita overlap index of productive TRB rearrangements between infused TIL and blood. For each clone in blood, the absolute clonotype count was estimated by multiplying the lymphocyte count by the CD3+ fraction and by the clone's productive frequency. The immuneACCESS repertoire file appears here via TCRdb, limited to in-frame rearrangements. These files lack a portion of the clones; in checked studies, under half of the deficit traces to unresolved V genes, and the cause of the others is not known. The D gene and trimming were derived from the DNA, and the V and J assignments and clone size from that table. The sample table records about 21,000 clones; about 71% of these occur just once. The ten largest clonotypes hold 1.5% to 2% of the sample.

In the paper's terms, the time point label means: pre-treatment sample, taken before nivolumab and TIL therapy. A phase I trial run at two centers enrolled adults with stage 4 NSCLC between October 2017 and early 2020. The samples were drawn from an open-label, single-arm phase I trial testing tumor-infiltrating lymphocyte therapy combined with nivolumab in advanced non-small cell lung cancer. Blood mononuclear cells from EDTA tubes were separated on a Ficoll gradient and snap-frozen as pellets, and DNA was extracted from the cells using a Qiagen mini-prep kit. Sequenced material: blood, taken at baseline. This chain joins TRBV5-6 to TRBJ2-2; there is no confident call for the D gene. This TCR was sampled from a person aged 30 to 80 with non-small cell lung cancer. The DNA sequence is as follows: TGTGCCAGCAGTAAAGAGTGGCAGAACACCGGGGAGCTGTTTTTT. This translates into CASSKEWQNTGELFF.